The 4 T cell receptor beta chains below all came from one sample that was sequenced in a study of cytomegalovirus exposure and HLA in healthy donors. PCR amplification relied on 60 Vbeta primers (plus 13 Jbeta primers). Sequenced by immunoSEQ multiplex PCR; TCRdb stores in-frame clones only, minus some. The sample yields 150,000 to 200,000 clones, 65% to 85% seen once. Sequenced input: PBMCs. These receptors originate from a girl aged 5-17 years in good health and CMV-seropositive.

For this clone: The junction departs from the called germline gene at one end, perhaps through a read error. The same CDR3 can be traced to other DNA sequences in this sample. CDR3 in amino acids: CASRIGDGGIHAYGYTF. In DNA form, the CDR3 reads TGTGCCAGCAGAATTGGGGACGGAGGGATTCACGCCTATGGCTACACCTTC. This sequence joins TRBV5-1 and TRBJ1-2; maybe TRBD1 (5 bases). The length of the CDR3 is 17 residues. Germline values: CDR1 SGHRS, CDR2 YFSETQ.

The rearrangement links TRBV6-4 to TRBJ2-3, with 11 bases lining up with TRBD2. CDR3 length: 15 amino acids. Germline V gene lookup returns CDR1 MRHNA and CDR2 SNTAGT. Germline trimming cut 8 bases from V and 1 base from J; bases unmatched to any gene: 5. CDR3 bases: TGTGCCAGCTCCCAGACTAGCGGGGGCACAGATACGCAGTATTTT. Its translation: CASSQTSGGTDTQYF.

J is TRBJ2-7 and V is TRBV15, with a tentative D call TRBD1 (5 bases). Germline V CDR1 and CDR2: LNHNV, YYDKDF (reference sequence). The CDR3 is 16 residues long. V lost 1 base and J 0 bases, leaving 13 bases between the germline ends. CDR3 in DNA: TGTGCCACCAGCAGAGCCGGGTACAGGAGCTCCTACGAGCAGTACTTC. This sequence encodes CATSRAGYRSSYEQYF.

CDR3 loop: CASSRSVSYNEQFF. In DNA, the CDR3 is TGTGCCAGTAGTAGGTCGGTCTCCTACAATGAGCAGTTCTTC. The chain uses TRBV19 and TRBJ2-1; D is unresolved. The CDR3 spans 14 residues. Germline assignment: CDR1 LNHDA and CDR2 SQIVND (reference sequence). With 4 bases removed from V and 0 bases from J, the gap between germline ends came to 7 bases.